The entry below gives a single T cell receptor beta chain sequence along with its context. This table comes from immunoSEQ multiplex PCR, and its TCRdb copy is limited to in-frame clones, with some not included. The table includes about 99,000 clones, roughly nine tenths detected once. This sample was taken from a study of T cell responses to AZD1222 COVID-19 vaccine. This material consisted of peripheral blood, taken 28 days after the second AZD1222 dose. This TCR came from an adult who received the AZD1222 COVID-19 vaccine.

CDR3 residues: CATMPGDRDEQYF. CDR3 nucleotides: TGTGCCACCATGCCGGGAGACAGGGACGAGCAGTACTTC. The chain combines TRBV28 with TRBJ2-7; TRBD1 might be the D (7 bases). Deletions cut 10 bases from V and 5 bases from J, with 18 bases between. CDR1 and CDR2 from the germline V gene are MDHEN and SYDVKM. The CDR3 length is 13 residues.